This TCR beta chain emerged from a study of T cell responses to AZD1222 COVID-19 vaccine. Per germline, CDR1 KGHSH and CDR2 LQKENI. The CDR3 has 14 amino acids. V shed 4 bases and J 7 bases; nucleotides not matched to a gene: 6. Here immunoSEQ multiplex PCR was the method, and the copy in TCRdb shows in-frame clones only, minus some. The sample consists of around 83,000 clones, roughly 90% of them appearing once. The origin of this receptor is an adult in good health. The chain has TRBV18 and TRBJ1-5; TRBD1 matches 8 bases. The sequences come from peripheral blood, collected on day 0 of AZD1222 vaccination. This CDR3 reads CASSLRTGNQPQHF. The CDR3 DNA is TGTGCCAGCTCACTTCGGACAGGGAACCAGCCCCAGCATTTT.